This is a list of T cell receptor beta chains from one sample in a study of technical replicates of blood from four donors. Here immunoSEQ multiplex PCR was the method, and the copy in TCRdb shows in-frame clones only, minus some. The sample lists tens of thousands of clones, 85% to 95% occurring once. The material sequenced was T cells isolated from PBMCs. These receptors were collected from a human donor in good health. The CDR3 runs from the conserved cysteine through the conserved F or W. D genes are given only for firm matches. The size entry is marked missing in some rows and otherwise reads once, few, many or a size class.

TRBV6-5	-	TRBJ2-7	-	TGTGCCAGCAGCCCCGGACACACCTACGAGCAGTACTTC	CASSPGHTYEQYF
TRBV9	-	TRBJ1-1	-	TGTGCCAGCAGCAAATCGGCGGCCATTTACACTGAAGCTTTCTTT	CASSKSAAIYTEAFF
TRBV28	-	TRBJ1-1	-	TGTGCCAGCAGGGATACAGCGAACACTGAAGCTTTCTTT	CASRDTANTEAFF
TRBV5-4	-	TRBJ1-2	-	TGTGCCAGCAGACGTACAGGGAGTTATGGCTACACCTTC	CASRRTGSYGYTF
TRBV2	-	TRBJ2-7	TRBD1	TGTGCCAGCAGCGAGGGACAGGGATGGTACGAGCAGTACTTC	CASSEGQGWYEQYF
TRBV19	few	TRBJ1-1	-	TGTGCCAGTAGTTATAGGGGAAACACTGAAGCTTTCTTT	CASSYRGNTEAFF
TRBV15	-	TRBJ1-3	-	TGTGCCACCACCCGTACAGGCTCCTCTGGAAACACCATATATTTT	CATTRTGSSGNTIYF
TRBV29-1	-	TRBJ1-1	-	TGCAGCGTTGCGGGAAAACTGAACACTGAAGCTTTCTTT	CSVAGKLNTEAFF
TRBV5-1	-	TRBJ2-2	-	TGCGCCAGCATCGAGATGAATAGCGGTACCGGGGAGCTGTTTTTT	CASIEMNSGTGELFF
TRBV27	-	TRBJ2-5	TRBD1	TGTGCCAGCAGTTCCCACAGGGGAGAGACCCAGTACTTC	CASSSHRGETQYF
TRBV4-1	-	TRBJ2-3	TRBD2	TGCGCCAGCAGCCAAGAAGTACTAGCGGGAGGGTCTCGGACAGATACGCAGTATTTT	CASSQEVLAGGSRTDTQYF
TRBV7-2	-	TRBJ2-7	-	TGTGCCAGCAGCTCTCCGGGACAAAGATTCTACGAGCAGTACTTC	CASSSPGQRFYEQYF
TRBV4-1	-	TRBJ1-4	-	TGCGCCAGCAGCCAAGAGGGGGGGAGGGGTGGTGAAAAACTGTTTTTT	CASSQEGGRGGEKLFF
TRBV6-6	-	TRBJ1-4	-	TGTGCCAGCAGTCCCCGACAGACAACTAATGAAAAACTGTTTTTT	CASSPRQTTNEKLFF
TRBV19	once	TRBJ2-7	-	TGTGCCAGTAGTATTTTTCTGGACTCTGAGCAGTACTTC	CASSIFLDSEQYF
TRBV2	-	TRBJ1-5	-	TGTGCCAGCAGATTACAGGGTCAGGGGAGCAATCAGCCCCAGCATTTT	CASRLQGQGSNQPQHF
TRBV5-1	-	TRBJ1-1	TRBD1	TGCGCCAGCAGCCCGACAGGGGGGGACTATAAAGCTTTCTTT	CASSPTGGDYKAFF
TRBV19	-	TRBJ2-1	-	TGTGCCAGTAGTATAGTATCCCGGGGCTCCTACAATGAGCAGTTCTTC	CASSIVSRGSYNEQFF